Each of the 10 T cell receptor beta chains below was sequenced from the same sample in a study of shared clonotypes between healthy human individuals. Produced via immunoSEQ multiplex PCR; TCRdb's table is partial and in-frame only. The data show hundreds of thousands of clones, with 95% to 96% seen just once and 0.095% to 0.13% held by the top ten. Terminally differentiated effector memory CD45RA+ cells were excluded by CCR7 positive selection of CD45RO-negative cells. The sequencing input was naive CD8+ T cells sorted from blood. These receptors came from a woman under 40 in good health.

The V call is TRBV9, the J call TRBJ2-1; 7 bases match TRBD2. The CDR3 runs to 13 residues. Per the germline V gene, CDR1 is SGDLS and CDR2 is YYNGEE. The V and J ends lost 1 base and 6 bases, in that order; junction bases with no gene match: 1. CDR3 bases: TGTGCCAGCAGCGTACCTAGCGGCAATGAGCAGTTCTTC. Residues: CASSVPSGNEQFF.

This rearrangement joins TRBV28 to TRBJ2-7, with 7 bases matching TRBD2. The CDR3 is 16 residues long. Germline assignment: CDR1 MDHEN and CDR2 SYDVKM. Trimming took 6 bases from V and 2 from J; bases not matched to a gene: 13. The CDR3 nucleotides are TGTGCCAGCAGCCTATCTTGGCTAGCGGCGGCCTACGAGCAGTACTTC. Translated: CASSLSWLAAAYEQYF. Variable domain in full (rest from reference TRBV28 and TRBJ2-7): DVKVTQSSRYLVKRTGEKVFLECVQDMDHENMFWYRQDPGLGLRLIYFSYDVKMKEKGDIPEGYSVSREKKERFSLILESASTNQTSMYLCASSLSWLAAAYEQYFGPGTRLTVT.

This chain joins TRBV9 and TRBJ2-5, with 7 bases aligning to TRBD2. The germline CDR1 and CDR2 sequences are SGDLS and YYNGEE. The CDR3 contains 19 residues. The J segment lost 3 bases and the V segment lost 0 bases, leaving 17 bases of the junction unmatched. The CDR3 DNA is TGTGCCAGCAGCGTAGATCAAGGCGGTGTGGCGGGAGTAGAAGAGACCCAGTACTTC. As protein: CASSVDQGGVAGVEETQYF.

The chain carries TRBV10-2 and TRBJ1-5; a possible D gene is TRBD1 (5 bases). CDR3 length equals 18 residues. The germline CDR1 and CDR2 sequences are WSHSY and SAAADI. Trimming shortened V by 4 bases and J by 0 bases, and 19 bases separated the two germline ends. This CDR3 is CASSGDRDRSYSNQPQHF. The CDR3, as DNA: TGCGCCAGCAGTGGGGACCGGGACCGATCTTATAGCAATCAGCCCCAGCATTTT.

The chain combines TRBV27 with TRBJ2-7, with 7 positions matching TRBD1. V lost 5 bases and J lost 6; bases outside the gene matches: 13. From germline, CDR1 is MNHEY and CDR2 SMNVEV (reference sequence). This CDR3 contains 15 residues. CDR3 DNA sequence: TGTGCCAGCAGTATTTCGACAGGGAGTTCAGGCGAGCAGTACTTC. This gives the protein CASSISTGSSGEQYF.

The chain employs TRBV11-2 and TRBJ1-3; D is uncertain. V lost 3 bases and J 0 bases, leaving 15 bases between the germline ends. Germline CDR1 is SGHAT and CDR2 is FQNNGV. The CDR3 is 17 residues long. CDR3 DNA: TGTGCCAGCAGCTTTCCACCAATCATACGCTCTGGAAACACCATATATTTT. The encoded protein is CASSFPPIIRSGNTIYF.

This clone was recorded only once. J is TRBJ1-2 and V is TRBV4-2, with 8 bases identical to TRBD1. Germline V gene data show CDR1 as LGHNA and CDR2 as YNFKEQ. The CDR3 totals 18 residues. V gave up 0 bases and J gave up 2 bases; unmatched junction bases: 11. In DNA form, the CDR3 reads TGTGCCAGCAGCCAAGATCTTGGCAGGGGGCGCCAGAACTATGGCTACACCTTC. Protein product: CASSQDLGRGRQNYGYTF.

V is TRBV25-1 and J is TRBJ1-6; perhaps TRBD1 as D (5 bases). CDR1 and CDR2 (germline): MGHDK, SYGVNS. V gave up 2 bases and J gave up 17 bases, with 10 bases separating them. The CDR3 consists of 11 residues. CDR3 amino acids: CASSEQGLFHF. CDR3 DNA: TGTGCCAGCAGTGAACAGGGACTATTCCACTTT.

Notes on this clone: The sample carries other DNA sequences with the same CDR3. CDR3 region: CASSLDRGNTIYF. In DNA, the CDR3 is TGTGCCAGCAGCCTAGACAGGGGAAACACCATATATTTT. The chain uses TRBV5-6 and TRBJ1-3; tentative D call: TRBD1 (6 bases). The germline gives CDR1 SGHDT, CDR2 YYEEEE. Deletions cut 4 bases from V and 4 bases from J, with 9 bases between. The CDR3 has 13 residues.

A note on this clone: This specimen includes other DNA sequences encoding the same CDR3. The V call is TRBV6-5, the J call TRBJ2-3, with no clear D. V was clipped by 0 bases and J by 6 bases, with 7 bases between them. In germline, CDR1 is MNHEY, CDR2 SVGAGI. The CDR3 totals 13 residues. In nucleotides, the CDR3 is TGTGCCAGCAGTTACTCGGGCCCCGATACGCAGTATTTT. Translating gives CASSYSGPDTQYF.